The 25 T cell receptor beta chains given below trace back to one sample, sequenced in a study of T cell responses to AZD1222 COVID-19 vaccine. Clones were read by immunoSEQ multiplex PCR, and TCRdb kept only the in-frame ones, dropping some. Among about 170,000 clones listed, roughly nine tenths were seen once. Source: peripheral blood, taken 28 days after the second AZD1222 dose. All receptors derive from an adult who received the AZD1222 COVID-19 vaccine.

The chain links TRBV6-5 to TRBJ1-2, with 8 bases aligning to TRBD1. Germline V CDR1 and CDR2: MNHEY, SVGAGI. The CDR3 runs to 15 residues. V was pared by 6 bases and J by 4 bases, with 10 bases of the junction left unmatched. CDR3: CASRPGRGLSYGYTF. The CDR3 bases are TGTGCCAGCAGGCCTGGCAGGGGGCTGAGCTATGGCTACACCTTC.

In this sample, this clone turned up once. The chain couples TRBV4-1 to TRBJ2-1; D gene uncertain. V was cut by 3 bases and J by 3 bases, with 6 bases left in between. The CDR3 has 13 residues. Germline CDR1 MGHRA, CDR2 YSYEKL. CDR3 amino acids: CASSQSNYNEQFF. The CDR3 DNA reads TGCGCCAGCAGCCAGTCCAACTACAATGAGCAGTTCTTC.

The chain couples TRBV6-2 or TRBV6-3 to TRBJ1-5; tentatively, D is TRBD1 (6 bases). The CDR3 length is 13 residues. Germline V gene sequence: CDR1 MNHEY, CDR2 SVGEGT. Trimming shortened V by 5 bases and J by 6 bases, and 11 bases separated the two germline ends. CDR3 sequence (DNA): TGTGCCAGCAGTATCCTGACAGGTCAGCCCCAGCATTTT. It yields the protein CASSILTGQPQHF.

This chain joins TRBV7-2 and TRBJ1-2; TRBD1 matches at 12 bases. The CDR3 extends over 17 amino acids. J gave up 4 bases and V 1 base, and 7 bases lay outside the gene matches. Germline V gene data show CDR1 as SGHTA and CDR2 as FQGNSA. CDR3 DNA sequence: TGTGCCAGCAGCTTAGTTGGGGGGACAGGGGGCTTCTATGGCTACACCTTC. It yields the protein CASSLVGGTGGFYGYTF.

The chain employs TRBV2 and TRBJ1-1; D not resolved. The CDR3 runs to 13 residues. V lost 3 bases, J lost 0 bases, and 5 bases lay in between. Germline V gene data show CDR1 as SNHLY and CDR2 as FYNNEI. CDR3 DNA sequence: TGTGCCAGCAGTGAGGAAGTGAACACTGAAGCTTTCTTT. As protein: CASSEEVNTEAFF. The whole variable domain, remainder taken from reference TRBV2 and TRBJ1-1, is EPEVTQTPSHQVTQMGQEVILRCVPISNHLYFYWYRQILGQKVEFLVSFYNNEISEKSEIFDDQFSVERPDGSNFTLKIRSTKLEDSAMYFCASSEEVNTEAFFGQGTRLTVV.

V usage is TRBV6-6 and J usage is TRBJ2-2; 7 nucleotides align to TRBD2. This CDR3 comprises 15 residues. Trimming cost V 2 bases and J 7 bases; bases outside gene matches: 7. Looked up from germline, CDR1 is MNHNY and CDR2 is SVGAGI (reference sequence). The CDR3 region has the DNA TGTGCCAGCAGTTACCTCGGGGGGAGGGGCGGGGAGCTGTTTTTT. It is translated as CASSYLGGRGGELFF.

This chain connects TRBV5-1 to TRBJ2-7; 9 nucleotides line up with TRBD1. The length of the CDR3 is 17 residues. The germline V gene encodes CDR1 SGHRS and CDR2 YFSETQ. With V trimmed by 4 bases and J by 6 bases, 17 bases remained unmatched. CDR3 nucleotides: TGCGCCAGCAGCCGGGGGCCGGACAGGGGTCAGTCGGGCGAGCAGTACTTC. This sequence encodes CASSRGPDRGQSGEQYF.

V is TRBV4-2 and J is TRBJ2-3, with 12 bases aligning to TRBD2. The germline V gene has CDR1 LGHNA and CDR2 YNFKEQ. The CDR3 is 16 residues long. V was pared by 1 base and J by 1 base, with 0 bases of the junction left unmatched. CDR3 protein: CASSQGTSGGTDTQYF. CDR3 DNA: TGTGCCAGCAGCCAAGGGACTAGCGGGGGCACAGATACGCAGTATTTT.

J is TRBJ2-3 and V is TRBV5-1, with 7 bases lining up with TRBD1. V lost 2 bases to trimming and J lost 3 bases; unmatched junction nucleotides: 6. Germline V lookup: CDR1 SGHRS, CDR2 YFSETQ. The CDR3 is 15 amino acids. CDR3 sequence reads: CASSFTGARTDTQYF. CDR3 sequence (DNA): TGCGCCAGCAGCTTCACAGGGGCCCGGACAGATACGCAGTATTTT.

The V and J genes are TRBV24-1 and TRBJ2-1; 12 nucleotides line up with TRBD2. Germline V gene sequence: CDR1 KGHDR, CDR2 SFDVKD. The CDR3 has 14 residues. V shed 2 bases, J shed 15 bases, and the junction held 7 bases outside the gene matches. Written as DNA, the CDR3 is TGTGCCACCAGTGATTCGGCTAGCGGGGGGGGGATGTTCTTC. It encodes CATSDSASGGGMFF.

The CDR3 region is CASRPGLPSGNTIYF. For the CDR3, the DNA is TGTGCCAGTAGGCCGGGCCTACCCTCTGGAAACACCATATATTTT. This chain connects TRBV19 to TRBJ1-3; no firm D call. This CDR3 spans 15 amino acids. Looked up from germline, CDR1 is LNHDA and CDR2 is SQIVND (reference sequence). The V end was cut by 6 bases, the J end by 0 bases, with 12 bases between.

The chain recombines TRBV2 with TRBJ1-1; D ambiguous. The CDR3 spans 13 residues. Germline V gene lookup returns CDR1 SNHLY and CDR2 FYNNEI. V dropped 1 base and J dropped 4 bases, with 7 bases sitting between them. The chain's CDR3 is CASSEVSPTEAFF. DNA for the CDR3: TGTGCCAGCAGTGAAGTGTCGCCCACTGAAGCTTTCTTT.

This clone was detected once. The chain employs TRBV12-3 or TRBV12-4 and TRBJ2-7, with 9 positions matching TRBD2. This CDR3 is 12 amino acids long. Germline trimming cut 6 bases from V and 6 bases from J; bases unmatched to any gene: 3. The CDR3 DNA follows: TGTGCCAGCAGCTGGGGACTAGCCGAGCAGTACTTC. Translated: CASSWGLAEQYF.

CDR3 bases: TGTGCCAGCAGCTTGCAGGGGTCGGCGGGGCAAGAGACCCAGTACTTC. It yields the protein CASSLQGSAGQETQYF. The rearrangement links TRBV7-2 to TRBJ2-5, with D perhaps TRBD1 or TRBD2 (6 bases each). The germline CDR1 and CDR2 sequences are SGHTA and FQGNSA. There are 16 residues in the CDR3. Between the trimmed V and J ends, which lost 3 bases and 2 bases, there was a span of 16 bases. The full variable domain, in which reference TRBV7-2 and TRBJ2-5 provide the parts outside the CDR3, is GAGVSQSPSNKVTEKGKDVELRCDPISGHTALYWYRQSLGQGLEFLIYFQGNSAPDKSGLPSDRFSAERTGGSVSTLTIQRTQQEDSAVYLCASSLQGSAGQETQYFGPGTRLLVL.

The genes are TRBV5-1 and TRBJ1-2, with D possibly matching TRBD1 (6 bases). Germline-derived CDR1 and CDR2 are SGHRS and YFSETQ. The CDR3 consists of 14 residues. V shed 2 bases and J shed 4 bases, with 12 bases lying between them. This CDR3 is CASSLPTGVYGYTF. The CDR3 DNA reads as TGCGCCAGCAGCTTACCGACAGGAGTCTATGGCTACACCTTC.

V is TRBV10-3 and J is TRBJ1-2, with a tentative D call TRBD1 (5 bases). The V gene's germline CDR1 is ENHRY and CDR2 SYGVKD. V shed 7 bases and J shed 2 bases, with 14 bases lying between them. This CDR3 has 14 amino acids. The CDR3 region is CAITQGGQNYGYTF. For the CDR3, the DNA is TGTGCCATCACCCAGGGCGGGCAGAACTATGGCTACACCTTC.

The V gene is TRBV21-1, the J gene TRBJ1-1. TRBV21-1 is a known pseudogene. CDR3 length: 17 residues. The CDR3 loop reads CASGWNQFGTSGTEAFF. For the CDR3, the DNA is TGTGCCAGCGGATGGAACCAATTCGGGACCTCGGGCACTGAAGCTTTCTTT.

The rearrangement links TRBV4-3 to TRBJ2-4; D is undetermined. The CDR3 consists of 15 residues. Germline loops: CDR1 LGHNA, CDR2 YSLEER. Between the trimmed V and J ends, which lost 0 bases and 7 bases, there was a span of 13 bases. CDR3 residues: CASSQDPQFDNIQYF. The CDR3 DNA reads TGCGCCAGCAGCCAAGATCCACAGTTCGATAACATTCAGTACTTC.

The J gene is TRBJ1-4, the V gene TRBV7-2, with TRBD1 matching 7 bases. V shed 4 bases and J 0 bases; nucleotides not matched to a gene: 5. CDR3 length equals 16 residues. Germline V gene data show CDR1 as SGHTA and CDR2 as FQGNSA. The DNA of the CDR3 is TGTGCCAGCAGCTCGGGACAGACTACAACTAATGAAAAACTGTTTTTT. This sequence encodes CASSSGQTTTNEKLFF.

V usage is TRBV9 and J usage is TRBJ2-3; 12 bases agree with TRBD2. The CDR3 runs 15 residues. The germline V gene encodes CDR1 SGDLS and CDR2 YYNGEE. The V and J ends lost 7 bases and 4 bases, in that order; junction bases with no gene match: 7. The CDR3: CASCPSGGASDTQYF. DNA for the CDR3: TGTGCCAGCTGCCCTAGCGGGGGGGCTTCAGATACGCAGTATTTT.

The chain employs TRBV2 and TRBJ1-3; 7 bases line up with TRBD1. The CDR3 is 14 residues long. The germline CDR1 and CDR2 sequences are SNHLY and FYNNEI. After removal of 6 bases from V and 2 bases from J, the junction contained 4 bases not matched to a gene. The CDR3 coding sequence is TGTGCCAGCAGGGGACAGCTTGCTGGAAACACCATATATTTT. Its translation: CASRGQLAGNTIYF. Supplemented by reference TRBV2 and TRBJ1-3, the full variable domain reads EPEVTQTPSHQVTQMGQEVILRCVPISNHLYFYWYRQILGQKVEFLVSFYNNEISEKSEIFDDQFSVERPDGSNFTLKIRSTKLEDSAMYFCASRGQLAGNTIYFGEGSWLTVV.

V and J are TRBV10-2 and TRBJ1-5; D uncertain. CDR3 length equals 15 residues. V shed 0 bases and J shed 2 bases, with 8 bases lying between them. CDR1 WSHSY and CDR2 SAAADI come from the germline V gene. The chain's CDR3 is CASSESGIGNQPQHF. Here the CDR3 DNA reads TGCGCCAGCAGTGAGTCAGGTATTGGCAATCAGCCCCAGCATTTT.

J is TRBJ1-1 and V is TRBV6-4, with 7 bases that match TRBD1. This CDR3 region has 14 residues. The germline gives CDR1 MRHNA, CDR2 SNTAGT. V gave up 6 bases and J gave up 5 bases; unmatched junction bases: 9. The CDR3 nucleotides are TGTGCCAGCAGCCCGGACAGGTTGGGTACTGAAGCTTTCTTT. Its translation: CASSPDRLGTEAFF.

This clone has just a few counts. CDR3 nucleotide sequence: TGTGCCAGCAGCTCGGGACTAGCGGGCGCAGATACGCAGTATTTT. This encodes CASSSGLAGADTQYF. The V call is TRBV11-2, the J call TRBJ2-3; 12 bases agree with TRBD2. Germline-derived CDR1 and CDR2 are SGHAT and FQNNGV. The V gene end was trimmed by 4 bases and the J gene end by 4 bases; junction bases not matched to a gene: 3. The CDR3 runs to 15 residues.

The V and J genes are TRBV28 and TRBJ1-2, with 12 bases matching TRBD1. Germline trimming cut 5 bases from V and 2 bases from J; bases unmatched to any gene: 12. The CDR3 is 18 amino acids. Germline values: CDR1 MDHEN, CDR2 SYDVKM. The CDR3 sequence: CASSAYRDRGPSNYGYTF. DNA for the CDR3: TGTGCCAGCAGTGCCTACCGGGACAGGGGGCCGAGCAACTATGGCTACACCTTC.